These 19 T cell receptor beta chains share one sample of origin, sequenced in a study of CD8 T cells in ankylosing spondylitis. TCRdb called the 5' RACE reads again in MiXCR, with one record for every CDR3 protein. Among about 360,000 distinct CDR3 sequences listed, 20% were seen once. Sequenced input: blood, either unsorted or a sorted T cell fraction (not recorded which). These receptors were collected from a male donor with ankylosing spondylitis or in good health (not recorded which).

The chain links TRBV2 to TRBJ2-5; 11 positions agree with TRBD2. This CDR3 contains 14 residues. V gave up 4 bases and J gave up 10 bases; unmatched junction bases: 8. CDR1 SNHLY and CDR2 FYNNEI come from the germline V gene. CDR3 coding DNA: TGTGCCAGCAGTGGACTAGCGGGGAAATGGGGCCAGTACTTC. Residues: CASSGLAGKWGQYF.

The rearrangement joins TRBV28 to TRBJ2-5; 7 bases agree with TRBD1. V lost 7 bases to trimming and J lost 5 bases; unmatched junction nucleotides: 10. The CDR3 length is 14 residues. Germline V gene sequence: CDR1 MDHEN, CDR2 SYDVKM. CDR3 sequence reads: CASTPDRYHETQYF. CDR3 coding DNA: TGTGCCAGCACCCCGGACAGGTATCACGAGACCCAGTACTTC.

This clonotype has just a few counts. The chain couples TRBV15 to TRBJ2-3; D ambiguous. V gave up 3 bases and J gave up 5 bases, with 9 bases separating them. Germline CDR1 is LNHNV and CDR2 is YYDKDF (reference sequence). This CDR3 spans 13 amino acids. CDR3 sequence: CATSSHRRDTQYF. CDR3 DNA: TGTGCCACCAGCAGCCACCGACGAGATACGCAGTATTTT.

This clonotype was counted a few times. The rearrangement uses TRBV6-5 and TRBJ1-2; a weak D match, TRBD1 (6 bases). V gave up 2 bases and J gave up 4 bases, with 11 bases separating them. The V gene's germline CDR1 is MNHEY and CDR2 SVGAGI. The CDR3 runs to 14 residues. CDR3 sequence: CASSYGDTSYGYTF. The CDR3 DNA is TGTGCCAGCAGTTACGGGGACACCTCCTATGGCTACACCTTC.

V and J are TRBV7-2 and TRBJ2-7; D is perhaps TRBD1 (5 bases). CDR3 length: 13 amino acids. Germline V CDR1 and CDR2: SGHTA, FQGNSA. V lost 1 base, J lost 7 bases, and 11 bases lay in between. The CDR3 DNA reads TGTGCCAGCAGCTTAGTTTTAAGGGGAGAGCAGTACTTC. The encoded protein is CASSLVLRGEQYF.

The gene calls are TRBV5-1 and TRBJ2-3; D not resolved. The V end lost 0 bases, the J end lost 5 bases, and 13 bases lay between the germline ends. Germline assignment: CDR1 SGHRS and CDR2 YFSETQ. This CDR3 region has 15 residues. The CDR3 DNA follows: TGCGCCAGCAGCTTGGAACGGCGGAGAGTAGATACGCAGTATTTT. It yields the protein CASSLERRRVDTQYF.

J is TRBJ2-3 and V is TRBV9; the D call may be TRBD1 or TRBD2 (6 bases each). This CDR3 comprises 14 residues. Trimming removed 4 bases from V and 7 bases from J, with 16 bases in between. Per the germline V gene, CDR1 is SGDLS and CDR2 is YYNGEE. The chain's CDR3 is CASSPFGGLNTQYF. The CDR3 coding sequence is TGTGCCAGCAGCCCGTTTGGGGGGCTAAATACGCAGTATTTT.

This clonotype was picked up a small number of times. This chain links TRBV19 with TRBJ1-1, with 7 bases identical to TRBD1. Germline values: CDR1 LNHDA, CDR2 SQIVND (reference sequence). With V trimmed by 7 bases and J by 1 base, 6 bases remained unmatched. This CDR3 spans 14 amino acids. CDR3 residues: CASKWRGQNTEAFF. The CDR3 DNA reads TGTGCCAGTAAATGGAGGGGGCAGAACACTGAAGCTTTCTTT.

The V call is TRBV4-1, the J call TRBJ2-6; weak D call: TRBD1 (5 bases). The CDR3 is 13 amino acids. V gave up 9 bases and J gave up 1 base, with 7 bases separating them. Germline CDR1 is MGHRA and CDR2 is YSYEKL. The CDR3 region has the DNA TGCGCCAGTAAGGGGTCTGGGGCCAACGTCCTGACTTTC. Protein: CASKGSGANVLTF.

J is TRBJ2-7 and V is TRBV18; D perhaps matches TRBD2 (5 bases). The V and J ends lost 4 bases and 2 bases respectively, with 15 bases between them. The CDR3 runs 15 residues. Per germline, CDR1 KGHSH and CDR2 LQKENI. The DNA of the CDR3 is TGTGCCAGCTCACAACGGGAAAAGTCAGCCTACGAGCAGTACTTC. This gives the protein CASSQREKSAYEQYF. Together with reference TRBV18 and TRBJ2-7, the CDR3 gives the full variable domain: NAGVMQNPRHLVRRRGQEARLRCSPMKGHSHVYWYRQLPEEGLKFMVYLQKENIIDESGMPKERFSAEFPKEGPSILRIQQVVRGDSAAYFCASSQREKSAYEQYFGPGTRLTVT.

This clonotype appeared a few times. The rearrangement uses TRBV28 and TRBJ1-2; the D is unclear. Germline V gene lookup returns CDR1 MDHEN and CDR2 SYDVKM. V was pared by 2 bases and J by 8 bases, with 12 bases between. The CDR3 is made up of 13 amino acids. The CDR3 spells CASSLERAWGYTF. In DNA form, the CDR3 reads TGTGCCAGCAGTTTAGAAAGGGCCTGGGGCTACACCTTC.

The V call is TRBV7-9, the J call TRBJ2-5; TRBD1 might be the D (5 bases). The CDR3 totals 13 residues. Germline V gene data show CDR1 as SEHNR and CDR2 as FQNEAQ (reference sequence). The V and J ends lost 5 bases and 5 bases respectively, with 12 bases between them. CDR3 loop: CASSQAGFETQYF. The CDR3 DNA reads TGTGCCAGCAGCCAAGCAGGGTTCGAGACCCAGTACTTC.

The chain uses TRBV12-3 or TRBV12-4 and TRBJ1-2; D ambiguous. Trimming removed 3 bases at V and 6 bases at J, with 14 bases between. The length of the CDR3 is 14 residues. The CDR3 region has the DNA TGTGCCAGCAGTTTCCAGGCTGGTCTCGATGGCTACACCTTC. It specifies CASSFQAGLDGYTF.

The V gene is TRBV20-1, the J gene TRBJ2-3, with TRBD2 matching over 7 bases. Germline V gene data show CDR1 as DFQATT and CDR2 as SNEGSKA (reference sequence). The CDR3 is made up of 16 amino acids. Trimming at V came to 0 bases and at J to 0 bases, leaving 6 bases not matched to a gene. The DNA for the CDR3 is TGCAGTGCTAGAGATAGACTAGCCTTTAGCACAGATACGCAGTATTTT. It translates to CSARDRLAFSTDTQYF.

A word on this clonotype: An end of the junction does not agree with germline; a read error may underlie this. This sequence joins TRBV27 and TRBJ2-1, with TRBD2 matching over 14 bases. The CDR3 contains 19 residues. Germline values: CDR1 MNHEY, CDR2 SMNVEV (reference sequence). The CDR3 spells CARSFQLGTSGGGYNEQFF. CDR3 bases: TGTGCCCGCAGTTTTCAGCTGGGGACTAGCGGGGGAGGGTACAATGAGCAGTTCTTC.

This clonotype turned up a few times. The gene calls are TRBV14 and TRBJ2-7; D not certain. The CDR3 is 12 residues long. Germline V gene data show CDR1 as SGHDN and CDR2 as FVKESK. With 3 bases removed from V and 1 base from J, the gap between germline ends came to 4 bases. The CDR3 DNA reads as TGTGCCAGCAGCCACGAATCCTACGAGCAGTACTTC. Translated, it gives CASSHESYEQYF.

The chain couples TRBV6-5 to TRBJ2-3, with 9 bases lining up with TRBD1. This CDR3 is 16 amino acids long. V shed 1 base and J 2 bases; nucleotides not matched to a gene: 4. CDR1 and CDR2 (germline): MNHEY, SVGAGI. As DNA, the CDR3 is TGTGCCAGCAGTTACTTCCGGGACAGGGACACAGATACGCAGTATTTT. Translation: CASSYFRDRDTDTQYF.

This clonotype was seen many times. CDR3 in amino acids: CSAPWAFRDPYEQYF. CDR3 sequence (DNA): TGCAGTGCTCCCTGGGCCTTTCGCGACCCCTACGAGCAGTACTTC. This chain connects TRBV20-1 to TRBJ2-7, with D hard to call. V dropped 5 bases and J dropped 2 bases, with 19 bases sitting between them. CDR3 length: 15 residues. Germline CDR1 is DFQATT and CDR2 is SNEGSKA (reference sequence).

This clonotype showed up just a few times. The chain employs TRBV28 and TRBJ2-1, with 8 bases aligning to TRBD2. Trimming removed 3 bases from V and 9 bases from J; junction bases left unmatched: 10. This CDR3 has 15 residues. Per germline, CDR1 MDHEN and CDR2 SYDVKM. The DNA of the CDR3 is TGTGCCAGCAGTTTTTTACGTACTAGCGGAAGTGAGCAGTTCTTC. This translates into CASSFLRTSGSEQFF. The variable domain in full, completed from reference TRBV28 and TRBJ2-1, reads DVKVTQSSRYLVKRTGEKVFLECVQDMDHENMFWYRQDPGLGLRLIYFSYDVKMKEKGDIPEGYSVSREKKERFSLILESASTNQTSMYLCASSFLRTSGSEQFFGPGTRLTVL.